This T cell receptor beta chain was recorded in a study of blood T cells in healthy people across ages. The germline V gene encodes CDR1 SGHAT and CDR2 FQNNGV. The length of the CDR3 is 14 residues. J was trimmed by 4 bases and V by 1 base; bases with no gene match: 3. The second PCR ran about 6 to 12 cycles with a sample-barcoded 5' primer and J-beta primers. TCRdb independently ran MiXCR on the 5' RACE reads; one entry per CDR3 protein. The sample carries about 680,000 distinct CDR3 sequences, 45% to 50% recorded once. V and J are TRBV11-2 and TRBJ1-2; 7 nucleotides match TRBD1. Material: blood. This TCR was sampled from a woman aged 55-70 years in good health. Written as DNA, the CDR3 is TGTGCCAGCAGCTTAGCACCAGGGGGCTATGGCTACACCTTC. Translation gives CASSLAPGGYGYTF.